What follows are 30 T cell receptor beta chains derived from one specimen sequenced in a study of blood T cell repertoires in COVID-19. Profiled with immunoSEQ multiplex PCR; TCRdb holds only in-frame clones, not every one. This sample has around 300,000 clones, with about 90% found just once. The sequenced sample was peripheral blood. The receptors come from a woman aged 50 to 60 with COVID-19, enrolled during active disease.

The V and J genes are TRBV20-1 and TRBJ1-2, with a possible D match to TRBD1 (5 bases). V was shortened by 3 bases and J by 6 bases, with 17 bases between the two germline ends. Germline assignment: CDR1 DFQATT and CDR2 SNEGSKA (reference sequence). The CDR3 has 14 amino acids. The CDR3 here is CSASHGGSRHGYTF. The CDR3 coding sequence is TGCAGTGCTAGTCACGGGGGGAGTCGGCATGGCTACACCTTC.

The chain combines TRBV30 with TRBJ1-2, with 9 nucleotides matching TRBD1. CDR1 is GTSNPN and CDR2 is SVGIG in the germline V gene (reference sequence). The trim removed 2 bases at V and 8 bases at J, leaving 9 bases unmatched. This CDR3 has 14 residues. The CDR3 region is CAWSLGTGSNGYTF. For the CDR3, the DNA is TGTGCCTGGAGTCTTGGGACAGGGAGTAACGGCTACACCTTC.

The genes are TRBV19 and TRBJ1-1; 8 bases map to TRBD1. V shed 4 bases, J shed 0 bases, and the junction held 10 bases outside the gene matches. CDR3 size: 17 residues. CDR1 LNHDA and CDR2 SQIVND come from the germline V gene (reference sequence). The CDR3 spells CASSTSRQGILNTEAFF. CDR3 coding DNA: TGTGCCAGTAGTACCTCGCGACAGGGGATATTGAACACTGAAGCTTTCTTT.

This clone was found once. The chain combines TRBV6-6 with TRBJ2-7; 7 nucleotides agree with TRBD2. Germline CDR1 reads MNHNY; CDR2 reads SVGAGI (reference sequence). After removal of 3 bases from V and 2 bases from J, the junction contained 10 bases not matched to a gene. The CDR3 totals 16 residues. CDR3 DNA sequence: TGTGCCAGCAGTTATGGGGCTAGCGGCTCCGCCTACGAGCAGTACTTC. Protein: CASSYGASGSAYEQYF.

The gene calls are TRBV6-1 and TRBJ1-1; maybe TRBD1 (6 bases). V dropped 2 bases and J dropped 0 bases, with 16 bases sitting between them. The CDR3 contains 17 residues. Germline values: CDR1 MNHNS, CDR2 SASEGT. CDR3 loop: CASSEIRGWGLNTEAFF. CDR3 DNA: TGTGCCAGCAGTGAAATCAGGGGCTGGGGCCTGAACACTGAAGCTTTCTTT.

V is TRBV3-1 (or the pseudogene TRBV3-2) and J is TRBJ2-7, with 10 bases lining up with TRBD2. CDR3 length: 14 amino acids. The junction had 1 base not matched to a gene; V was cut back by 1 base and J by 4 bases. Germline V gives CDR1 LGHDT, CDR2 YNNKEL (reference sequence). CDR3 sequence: CASSQGLAGYEQYF. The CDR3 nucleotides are TGTGCCAGCAGCCAAGGACTAGCGGGTTACGAGCAGTACTTC.

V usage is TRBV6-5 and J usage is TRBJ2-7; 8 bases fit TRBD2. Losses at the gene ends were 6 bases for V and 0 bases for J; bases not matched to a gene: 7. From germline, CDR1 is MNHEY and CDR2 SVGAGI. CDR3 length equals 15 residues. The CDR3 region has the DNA TGTGCCAGCAGCCGGCTAGCGGGCCACTCCTACGAGCAGTACTTC. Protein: CASSRLAGHSYEQYF.

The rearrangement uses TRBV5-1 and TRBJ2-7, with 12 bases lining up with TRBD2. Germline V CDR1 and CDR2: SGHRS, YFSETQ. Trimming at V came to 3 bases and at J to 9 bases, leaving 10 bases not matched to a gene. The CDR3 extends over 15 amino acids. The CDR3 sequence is CASSSRTSGNRLQYF. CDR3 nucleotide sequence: TGCGCCAGCAGCTCCCGGACTAGCGGGAACCGACTGCAGTACTTC.

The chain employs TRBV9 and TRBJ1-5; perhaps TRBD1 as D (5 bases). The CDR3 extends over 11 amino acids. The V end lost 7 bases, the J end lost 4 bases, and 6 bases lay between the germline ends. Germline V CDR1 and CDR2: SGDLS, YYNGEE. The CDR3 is CASGGNQPQHF. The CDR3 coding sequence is TGTGCCAGCGGGGGGAATCAGCCCCAGCATTTT. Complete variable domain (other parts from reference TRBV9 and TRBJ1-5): DSGVTQTPKHLITATGQRVTLRCSPRSGDLSVYWYQQSLDQGLQFLIQYYNGEERAKGNILERFSAQQFPDLHSELNLSSLELGDSALYFCASGGNQPQHFGDGTRLSIL.

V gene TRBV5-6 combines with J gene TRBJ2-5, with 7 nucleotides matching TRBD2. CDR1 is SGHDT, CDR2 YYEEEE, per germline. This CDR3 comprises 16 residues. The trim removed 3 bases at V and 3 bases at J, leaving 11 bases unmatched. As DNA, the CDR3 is TGTGCCAGCAGCTCAAACCGCGGGAGCGCTAAAGAGACCCAGTACTTC. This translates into CASSSNRGSAKETQYF.

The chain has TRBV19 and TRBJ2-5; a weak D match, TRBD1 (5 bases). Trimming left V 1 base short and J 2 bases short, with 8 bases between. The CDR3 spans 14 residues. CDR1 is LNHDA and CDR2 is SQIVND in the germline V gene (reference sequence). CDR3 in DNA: TGTGCCAGTAGTATAGGGGGCGTACAAGAGACCCAGTACTTC. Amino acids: CASSIGGVQETQYF.

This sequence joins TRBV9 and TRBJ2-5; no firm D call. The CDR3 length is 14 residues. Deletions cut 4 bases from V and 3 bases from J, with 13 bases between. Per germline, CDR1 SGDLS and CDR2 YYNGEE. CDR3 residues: CASSPLDQEETQYF. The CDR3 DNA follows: TGTGCCAGCAGCCCCTTGGATCAGGAAGAGACCCAGTACTTC.

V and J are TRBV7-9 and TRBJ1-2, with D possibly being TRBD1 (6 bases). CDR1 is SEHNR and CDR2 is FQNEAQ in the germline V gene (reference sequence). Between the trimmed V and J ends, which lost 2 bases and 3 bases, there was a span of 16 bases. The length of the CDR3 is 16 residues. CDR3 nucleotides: TGTGCCAGCAGCTTATCGGGACACCCCGGCGACTATGGCTACACCTTC. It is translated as CASSLSGHPGDYGYTF.

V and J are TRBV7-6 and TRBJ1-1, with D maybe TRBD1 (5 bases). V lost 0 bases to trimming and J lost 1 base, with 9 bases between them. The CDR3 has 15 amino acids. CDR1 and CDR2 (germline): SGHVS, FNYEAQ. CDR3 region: CASSLALRGNTEAFF. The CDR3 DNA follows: TGTGCCAGCAGCTTAGCGCTTAGGGGGAACACTGAAGCTTTCTTT. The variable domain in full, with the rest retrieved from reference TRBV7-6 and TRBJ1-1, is GAGVSQSPRYKVTKRGQDVALRCDPISGHVSLYWYRQALGQGPEFLTYFNYEAQQDKSGLPNDRFSAERPEGSISTLTIQRTEQRDSAMYRCASSLALRGNTEAFFGQGTRLTVV.

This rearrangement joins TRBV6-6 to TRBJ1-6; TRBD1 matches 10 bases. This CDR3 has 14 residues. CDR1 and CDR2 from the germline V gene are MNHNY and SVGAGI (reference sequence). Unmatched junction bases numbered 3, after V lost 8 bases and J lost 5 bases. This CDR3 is CASRGTGDNSPLHF. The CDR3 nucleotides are TGTGCCAGCCGAGGGACAGGGGATAATTCACCCCTCCACTTT.

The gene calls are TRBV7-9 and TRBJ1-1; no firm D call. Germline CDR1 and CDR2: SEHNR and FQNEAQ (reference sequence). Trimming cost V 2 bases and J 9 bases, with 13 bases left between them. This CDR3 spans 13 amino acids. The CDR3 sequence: CASSLYKPSQAFF. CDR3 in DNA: TGTGCCAGCAGCTTATATAAGCCAAGCCAAGCTTTCTTT.

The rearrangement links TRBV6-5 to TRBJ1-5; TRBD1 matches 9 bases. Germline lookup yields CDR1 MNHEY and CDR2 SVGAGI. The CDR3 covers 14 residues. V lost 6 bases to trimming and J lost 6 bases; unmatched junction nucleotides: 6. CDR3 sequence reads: CASRSGQGLQPQHF. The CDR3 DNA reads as TGTGCCAGCAGAAGCGGACAGGGGCTTCAGCCCCAGCATTTT.

The CDR3 is CASSDPSGSVDRLAKNIQYF. The CDR3 region has the DNA TGTGCCAGCAGTGATCCTAGCGGGAGTGTCGACCGCCTAGCCAAAAACATTCAGTACTTC. The chain uses TRBV6-4 and TRBJ2-4, with 10 bases identical to TRBD2. CDR1 and CDR2 from the germline V gene are MRHNA and SNTAGT. The V segment lost 3 bases and the J segment 0 bases; nucleotides outside the gene matches: 14. The CDR3 runs 20 residues.

The CDR3 nucleotides read TGTGCCAGCAGCTTAGGACCCCGGAGGGCAGGCAGCAAAAACATTCAGTACTTC. Its translation is CASSLGPRRAGSKNIQYF. The chain couples TRBV7-9 to TRBJ2-4; TRBD2 is a possible D gene (6 bases). V shed 1 base and J shed 3 bases, with 19 bases lying between them. The length of the CDR3 is 18 residues. Germline V gene lookup returns CDR1 SEHNR and CDR2 FQNEAQ (reference sequence). The full variable domain, rest sourced from reference TRBV7-9 and TRBJ2-4, is DTGVSQNPRHKITKRGQNVTFRCDPISEHNRLYWYRQTLGQGPEFLTYFQNEAQLEKSRLLSDRFSAERPKGSFSTLEIQRTEQGDSAMYLCASSLGPRRAGSKNIQYFGAGTRLSVL.

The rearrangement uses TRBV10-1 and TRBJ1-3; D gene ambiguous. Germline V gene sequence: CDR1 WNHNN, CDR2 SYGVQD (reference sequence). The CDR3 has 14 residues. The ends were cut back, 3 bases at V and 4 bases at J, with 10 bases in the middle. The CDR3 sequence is CASSEGGLGNTIYF. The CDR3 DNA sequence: TGCGCCAGCAGTGAAGGCGGCTTAGGAAACACCATATATTTT.

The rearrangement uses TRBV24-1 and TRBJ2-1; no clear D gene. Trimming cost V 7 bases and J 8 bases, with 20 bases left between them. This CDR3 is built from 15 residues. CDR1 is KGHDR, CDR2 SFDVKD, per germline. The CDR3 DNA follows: TGTGCCACCAGACCAGGTAACGTGGTATGGGATGAGCAGTTCTTC. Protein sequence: CATRPGNVVWDEQFF.

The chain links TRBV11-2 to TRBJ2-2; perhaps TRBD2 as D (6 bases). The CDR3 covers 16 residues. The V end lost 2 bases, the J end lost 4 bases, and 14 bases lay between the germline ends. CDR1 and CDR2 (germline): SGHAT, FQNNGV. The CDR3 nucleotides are TGTGCCAGCAGCTTAACGGGAGCCCCGGGCACCGGGGAGCTGTTTTTT. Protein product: CASSLTGAPGTGELFF.

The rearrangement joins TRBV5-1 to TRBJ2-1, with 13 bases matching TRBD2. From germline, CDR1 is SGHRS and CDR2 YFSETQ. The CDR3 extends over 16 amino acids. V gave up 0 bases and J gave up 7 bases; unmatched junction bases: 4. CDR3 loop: CASSLGTSGRGNEQFF. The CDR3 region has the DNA TGCGCCAGCAGCTTGGGGACTAGCGGGAGAGGTAATGAGCAGTTCTTC.

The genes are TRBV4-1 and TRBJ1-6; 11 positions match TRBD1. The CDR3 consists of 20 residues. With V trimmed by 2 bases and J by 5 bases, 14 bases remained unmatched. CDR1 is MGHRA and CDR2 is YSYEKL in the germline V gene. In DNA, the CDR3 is TGCGCCAGCAGCCAACAAAGGACAGGGGGCAAACCGTACAATAATTCACCCCTCCACTTT. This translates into CASSQQRTGGKPYNNSPLHF.

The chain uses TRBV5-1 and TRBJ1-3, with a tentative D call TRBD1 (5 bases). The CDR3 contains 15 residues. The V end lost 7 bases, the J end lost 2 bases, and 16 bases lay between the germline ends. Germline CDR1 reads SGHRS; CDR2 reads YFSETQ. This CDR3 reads CASSQAGEAGNTIYF. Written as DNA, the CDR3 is TGCGCCAGCTCCCAAGCGGGGGAGGCTGGAAACACCATATATTTT.

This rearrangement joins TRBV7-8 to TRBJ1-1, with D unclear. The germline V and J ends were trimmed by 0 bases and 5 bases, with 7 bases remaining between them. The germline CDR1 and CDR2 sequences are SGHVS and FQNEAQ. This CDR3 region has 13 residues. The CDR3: CASSLADGTEAFF. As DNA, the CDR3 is TGTGCCAGCAGCTTAGCCGACGGGACTGAAGCTTTCTTT.

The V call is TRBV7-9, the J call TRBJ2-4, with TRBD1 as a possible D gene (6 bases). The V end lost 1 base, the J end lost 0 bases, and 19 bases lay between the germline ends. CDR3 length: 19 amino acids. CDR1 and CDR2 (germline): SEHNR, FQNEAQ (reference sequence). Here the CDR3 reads CASSLVAMTGPLAKNIQYF. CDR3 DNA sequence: TGTGCCAGCAGCTTAGTAGCCATGACAGGTCCACTAGCCAAAAACATTCAGTACTTC.

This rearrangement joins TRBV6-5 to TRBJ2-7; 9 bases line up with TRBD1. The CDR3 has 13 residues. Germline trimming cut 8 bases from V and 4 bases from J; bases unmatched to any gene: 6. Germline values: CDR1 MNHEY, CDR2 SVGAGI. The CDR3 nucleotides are TGTGCCAGCGGAACAGGGGGCTGGTACGAGCAGTACTTC. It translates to CASGTGGWYEQYF.

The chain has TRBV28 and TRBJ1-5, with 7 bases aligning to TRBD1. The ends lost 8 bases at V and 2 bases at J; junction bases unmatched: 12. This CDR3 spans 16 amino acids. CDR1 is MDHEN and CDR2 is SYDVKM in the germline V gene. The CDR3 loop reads CASSPGQVYGNQPQHF. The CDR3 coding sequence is TGTGCCAGCTCCCCAGGACAGGTTTATGGCAATCAGCCCCAGCATTTT.

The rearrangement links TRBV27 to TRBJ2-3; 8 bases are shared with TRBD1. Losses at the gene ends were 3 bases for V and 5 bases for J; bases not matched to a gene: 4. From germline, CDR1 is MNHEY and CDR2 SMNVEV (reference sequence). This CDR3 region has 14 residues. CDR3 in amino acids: CASSFRGREDTQYF. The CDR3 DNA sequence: TGTGCCAGCAGTTTCAGGGGGCGTGAAGATACGCAGTATTTT.